A single sample gave rise to the 32 T cell receptor beta chains below, sequenced in a study of vaccination and CD4 T cells after COVID-19. Treatment described: approximately nine-day PBMC culture with coronavirus spike peptide pools or control peptides (ViraFEST assay). Their cognate antigens are unknown. With the Oncomine TCR Beta short-read assay, DNA from cultured CD4+ T cells was sequenced. TCRdb re-called the PCR reads with MiXCR, one entry per CDR3 protein. The data show over 9,500 distinct CDR3 sequences, with around 26% seen just once and 23% held by the top ten. The sequencing sample was made of cultured CD4+ T cells from blood. The source of these receptors is a human donor with COVID-19.

This clonotype was counted between two and nine times. V and J are TRBV7-2 and TRBJ1-2, with D unresolved. V was shortened by 7 bases and J by 4 bases, with 22 bases between the two germline ends. From germline, CDR1 is SGHTA and CDR2 FQGNSA. The CDR3 has 16 residues. This CDR3 reads CASTASVSRGVYGYTF. CDR3 bases: TGTGCCAGCACCGCGAGCGTCTCACGGGGAGTCTATGGCTACACCTTC.

The chain couples TRBV2 to TRBJ2-7, with TRBD1 identical over 9 bases. The CDR3 is 14 residues long. The ends lost 4 bases at V and 7 bases at J; junction bases unmatched: 8. CDR1 and CDR2 (germline): SNHLY, FYNNEI. The CDR3 loop reads CASSGRETGGEQYF. Written as DNA, the CDR3 is TGTGCCAGCAGTGGCCGAGAGACAGGGGGGGAGCAGTACTTC.

A note on this clonotype: Because the CDR3 is missing its conserved closing phenylalanine or tryptophan, this is likely a read error. This sequence joins TRBV10-3 and TRBJ1-2, with TRBD1 matching over 7 bases. Germline CDR1 reads ENHRY; CDR2 reads SYGVKD. V gave up 3 bases and J gave up 8 bases; unmatched junction bases: 12. The CDR3 spans 15 residues. The CDR3 coding sequence is TGTGCCATCAGTGATCGACCCCAGGGGGAGGGCGGCTACACCTCC. The encoded protein is CAISDRPQGEGGYTS.

This sequence joins TRBV20-1 and TRBJ1-5; 8 bases are a match to TRBD1. Trimming cost V 6 bases and J 1 base; bases outside gene matches: 5. The germline V gene has CDR1 DFQATT and CDR2 SNEGSKA (reference sequence). This CDR3 region has 14 residues. CDR3 residues: CSARTGLSNQPQHF. For the CDR3, the DNA is TGCAGTGCCAGGACAGGGTTAAGCAATCAGCCCCAGCATTTT.

The rearrangement joins TRBV10-3 to TRBJ2-7, with 9 positions matching TRBD1. The end of the DNA aligns better with TRBJ2-5, so the J call may be wrong. CDR1 is ENHRY, CDR2 SYGVKD, per germline. CDR3 length: 14 amino acids. The chain's CDR3 is CAISLDRGQETQYF. The CDR3 DNA reads as TGTGCCATCAGCCTTGACAGGGGGCAAGAGACCCAGTACTTC.

This clonotype has just a few counts. The chain carries TRBV7-3 and TRBJ1-1; 7 nucleotides line up with TRBD1. Trimming at V came to 3 bases and at J to 3 bases, leaving 4 bases not matched to a gene. The CDR3 consists of 14 residues. The germline CDR1 and CDR2 sequences are SGHTA and FQGTGA. The CDR3: CASSFGQADTEAFF. CDR3 nucleotide sequence: TGTGCCAGCAGCTTTGGACAGGCAGACACTGAAGCTTTCTTT.

A few counts support this clonotype. The rearrangement uses TRBV6-1 and TRBJ2-7, with 9 nucleotides matching TRBD1. Germline assignment: CDR1 MNHNS and CDR2 SASEGT. This CDR3 is 12 amino acids long. The V gene end was trimmed by 9 bases and the J gene end by 3 bases; junction bases not matched to a gene: 3. The CDR3 DNA reads as TGTGCCAGTTGGGACAGGGACTACGAGCAGTACTTC. Its translation: CASWDRDYEQYF.

This clonotype came up a few times. The genes are TRBV2 and TRBJ1-6, with no clear D. The V and J ends lost 8 bases and 10 bases respectively, with 12 bases between them. Germline CDR1 and CDR2: SNHLY and FYNNEI. The CDR3 contains 12 residues. CDR3: CASRSQMSPLHF. CDR3 nucleotide sequence: TGTGCCAGCCGCTCTCAAATGTCACCCCTCCACTTT.

The chain has TRBV7-2 and TRBJ1-6; D remains unclear. The CDR3 runs to 13 residues. V lost 3 bases and J lost 7, with 7 bases in between. Germline V gene data show CDR1 as SGHTA and CDR2 as FQGNSA. This chain's CDR3 is CASSFGLNSPLHF. Here the CDR3 DNA reads TGTGCCAGCAGCTTCGGGTTAAATTCACCCCTCCACTTT.

The chain carries TRBV7-2 and TRBJ1-3, with TRBD1 identical over 8 bases. The germline V gene has CDR1 SGHTA and CDR2 FQGNSA. The CDR3 has 15 amino acids. V shed 3 bases and J 4 bases; nucleotides not matched to a gene: 5. This chain's CDR3 is CASSFRTGLGNTIYF. Written as DNA, the CDR3 is TGTGCCAGCAGCTTTAGGACAGGGCTCGGAAACACCATATATTTT.

J is TRBJ2-3 and V is TRBV24-1, with D perhaps TRBD2 (5 bases). Trimming pared 2 bases from V and 0 bases from J, leaving 11 bases between. The CDR3 is 16 amino acids. Looked up from germline, CDR1 is KGHDR and CDR2 is SFDVKD. Here the CDR3 DNA reads TGTGCCACCAGTGATTCGTCGAGCGGTAGCACAGATACGCAGTATTTT. Translated, it gives CATSDSSSGSTDTQYF.

This clonotype was picked up a small number of times. The CDR3 sequence is CASRTSGSSSYEQYF. The CDR3 DNA follows: TGTGCCAGCAGGACTAGCGGTTCTTCCTCCTACGAGCAGTACTTC. J is TRBJ2-7 and V is TRBV7-2, with TRBD2 matching over 9 bases. V lost 6 bases, J lost 0 bases, and 6 bases stayed unmatched. Germline CDR1 SGHTA, CDR2 FQGNSA. CDR3 length: 15 residues.

This clonotype was counted a few times. This chain's CDR3 is CASRTGEAAYEQYF. The CDR3 bases are TGTGCCAGCAGGACAGGGGAAGCTGCCTACGAGCAGTACTTC. J is TRBJ2-7 and V is TRBV6-1; TRBD1 agrees at 8 bases. Trimming took 6 bases from V and 2 from J; bases not matched to a gene: 6. The CDR3 consists of 14 residues. Germline V gene sequence: CDR1 MNHNS, CDR2 SASEGT.

The rearrangement links TRBV29-1 to TRBJ1-3; TRBD1 might be the D (5 bases). V dropped 5 bases and J dropped 3 bases, with 11 bases sitting between them. The CDR3 is 13 amino acids. CDR1 and CDR2 from the germline V gene are SQVTM and ANQGSEA. For the CDR3, the DNA is TGCAGCGTTCTTGGGGCGGGTGGAAACACCATATATTTT. As protein: CSVLGAGGNTIYF.

This clonotype was counted a few times. The rearrangement links TRBV5-4 to TRBJ1-1; maybe TRBD1 (6 bases). Trimming left V 2 bases short and J 8 bases short, with 13 bases between. Germline V gene lookup returns CDR1 SGHNT and CDR2 YYREEE (reference sequence). The CDR3 sequence is 13 residues long. Here the CDR3 DNA reads TGTGCCAGCAGCTTCGACAGGAGAGGAGAAGCTTTCTTT. This codes for CASSFDRRGEAFF.

V is TRBV6-1 and J is TRBJ2-7, with 9 bases aligning to TRBD2. There are 16 residues in the CDR3. Germline trimming cut 6 bases from V and 2 bases from J; bases unmatched to any gene: 11. CDR1 and CDR2 (germline): MNHNS, SASEGT. CDR3: CASRVAGALPTYEQYF. The DNA of the CDR3 is TGTGCCAGCAGGGTAGCGGGGGCCCTTCCAACCTACGAGCAGTACTTC.

This clonotype has just a few counts. The V gene is TRBV7-2, the J gene TRBJ1-1; D may be TRBD1 (6 bases). CDR3 length equals 13 residues. Germline V CDR1 and CDR2: SGHTA, FQGNSA. The V end lost 5 bases, the J end lost 7 bases, and 14 bases lay between the germline ends. DNA of the CDR3: TGTGCCAGCAGCCAACAGGGTTTAGGTGAAGCTTTCTTT. Amino acids: CASSQQGLGEAFF.

This chain uses TRBV19 with TRBJ1-2; maybe TRBD1 (5 bases). Per the germline V gene, CDR1 is LNHDA and CDR2 is SQIVND (reference sequence). The CDR3 length is 12 residues. V was pared by 6 bases and J by 7 bases, with 12 bases between. Here the CDR3 reads CASRDKLSGYTF. The DNA of the CDR3 is TGTGCCAGTAGGGACAAGCTTAGTGGCTACACCTTC.

This clonotype turned up a few times. The chain employs TRBV6-1 and TRBJ2-1, with TRBD1 matching 7 bases. Germline V gene lookup returns CDR1 MNHNS and CDR2 SASEGT. The CDR3 is 14 residues long. V gave up 6 bases and J gave up 10 bases; unmatched junction bases: 12. CDR3 sequence: CASSLTGKAWEQFF. The CDR3 bases are TGTGCCAGCAGCCTGACAGGGAAGGCATGGGAGCAGTTCTTC.

The V call is TRBV6-1, the J call TRBJ2-2; D call uncertain. V dropped 6 bases and J dropped 6 bases, with 11 bases sitting between them. Germline V CDR1 and CDR2: MNHNS, SASEGT. This CDR3 is built from 13 residues. The CDR3 reads CASRTPAAGELFF. CDR3 in DNA: TGTGCCAGCAGAACGCCGGCCGCCGGGGAGCTGTTTTTT.

This clonotype came up a few times. The V call is TRBV7-8, the J call TRBJ2-1; no clear D. The CDR3 length is 13 residues. Trimming left V 1 base short and J 3 bases short, with 4 bases between. Germline V gene sequence: CDR1 SGHVS, CDR2 FQNEAQ. The CDR3 DNA sequence: TGTGCCAGCAGCTTAGGATTCTACAATGAGCAGTTCTTC. This codes for CASSLGFYNEQFF.

This chain connects TRBV27 to TRBJ2-3; 8 nucleotides line up with TRBD2. This CDR3 is 14 amino acids long. Germline V gene sequence: CDR1 MNHEY, CDR2 SMNVEV (reference sequence). The V and J ends lost 3 bases and 4 bases, in that order; junction bases with no gene match: 3. This CDR3 is CASSLRGLADTQYF. CDR3 nucleotide sequence: TGTGCCAGCAGTTTGCGGGGACTAGCAGATACGCAGTATTTT.

This chain uses TRBV25-1 with TRBJ2-5; 14 nucleotides align to TRBD2. The CDR3 length is 17 residues. Unmatched junction bases numbered 5, after V lost 4 bases and J lost 1 base. The germline V gene has CDR1 MGHDK and CDR2 SYGVNS. In DNA, the CDR3 is TGTGCCAGCAGTGGGACTAGCGGGGGGAGGAGCCAAGAGACCCAGTACTTC. Translating it yields CASSGTSGGRSQETQYF.

The rearrangement links TRBV5-8 to TRBJ2-3; D tentatively fits TRBD1 or TRBD2 (6 bases each). With 7 bases removed from V and 2 bases from J, the gap between germline ends came to 11 bases. CDR3 length: 13 residues. CDR1 is SGHTS and CDR2 is YDEGEE in the germline V gene. CDR3 in DNA: TGTGCCAGCCCACGGGGGCCCACAGATACGCAGTATTTT. Amino acids: CASPRGPTDTQYF. Variable domain in full (rest from reference TRBV5-8 and TRBJ2-3): EAGVTQSPTHLIKTRGQQATLRCSPISGHTSVYWYQQALGLGLQFLLWYDEGEERNRGNFPPRFSGRQFPNYSSELNVNALELEDSALYLCASPRGPTDTQYFGPGTRLTVL.

There are a few counts of this clonotype. The chain couples TRBV2 to TRBJ1-1, with a possible D match to TRBD1 (5 bases). CDR1 is SNHLY and CDR2 is FYNNEI in the germline V gene. Trimming cost V 5 bases and J 5 bases, with 12 bases left between them. The CDR3 spans 13 residues. The CDR3 reads CASSKSGLTEAFF. Here the CDR3 DNA reads TGTGCCAGCAGTAAATCAGGGTTAACTGAAGCTTTCTTT.

This clonotype has a handful of counts. The V gene is TRBV27, the J gene TRBJ2-2; possibly TRBD1 or TRBD2 for D (5 bases each). The CDR3 runs to 14 residues. Germline CDR1 and CDR2: MNHEY and SMNVEV (reference sequence). Between the trimmed V and J ends, which lost 2 bases and 4 bases, there was a span of 8 bases. CDR3 in amino acids: CASSLGGPTGELFF. The CDR3 DNA reads TGTGCCAGCAGTTTAGGGGGACCCACCGGGGAGCTGTTTTTT.

The chain joins TRBV7-6 to TRBJ2-7; D is unclear. Germline-derived CDR1 and CDR2 are SGHVS and FNYEAQ. The CDR3 sequence is 15 residues long. Trimming pared 5 bases from V and 3 bases from J, leaving 17 bases between. The CDR3 DNA is TGTGCCAGCAGCAACCCTTTAAATGGCAACTACGAGCAGTACTTC. This codes for CASSNPLNGNYEQYF.

This clonotype has just a few counts. The chain carries TRBV6-1 and TRBJ1-5; possible D gene TRBD1, 5 bases. The CDR3 covers 13 residues. Germline CDR1 MNHNS, CDR2 SASEGT. With 10 bases removed from V and 3 bases from J, the gap between germline ends came to 13 bases. CDR3 residues: CAIHQGPNQPQHF. CDR3 sequence (DNA): TGTGCCATACATCAGGGTCCCAATCAGCCCCAGCATTTT.

The chain couples TRBV9 to TRBJ2-3; TRBD2 might be the D (6 bases). CDR1 and CDR2 (germline): SGDLS, YYNGEE. This CDR3 comprises 14 residues. Trimming left V 0 bases short and J 6 bases short, with 11 bases between. The CDR3 sequence is CASSVVAGSDTQYF. The CDR3 DNA reads TGTGCCAGCAGCGTAGTGGCGGGATCTGATACGCAGTATTTT.

This clonotype was seen a few times. The rearrangement joins TRBV20-1 to TRBJ2-5, with TRBD2 identical over 14 bases. V shed 6 bases, J shed 5 bases, and the junction held 2 bases outside the gene matches. Germline loops: CDR1 DFQATT, CDR2 SNEGSKA (reference sequence). This CDR3 comprises 13 residues. The CDR3 region is CSAWTSGGETQYF. As DNA, the CDR3 is TGCAGTGCCTGGACTAGCGGGGGGGAGACCCAGTACTTC.

CDR3 residues: CASSGRGNQPQHF. DNA for the CDR3: TGTGCCAGCAGTGGCAGGGGGAATCAGCCCCAGCATTTT. The chain uses TRBV2 and TRBJ1-5; 7 positions match TRBD1. CDR3 length: 13 residues. J gave up 4 bases and V 4 bases, and 1 base lay outside the gene matches. CDR1 and CDR2 (germline): SNHLY, FYNNEI.

V is TRBV18 and J is TRBJ2-5, with 8 bases fitting TRBD2. Losses at the gene ends were 1 base for V and 3 bases for J; bases not matched to a gene: 1. The CDR3 totals 14 residues. Germline CDR1 reads KGHSH; CDR2 reads LQKENI. The CDR3 nucleotides read TGTGCCAGCTCACCACGGCGGGGGGAAGAGACCCAGTACTTC. The encoded protein is CASSPRRGEETQYF.